These 18 T cell receptor beta chains were all obtained from the same sample, sequenced in a study of tumor and adjacent non-tumor tissue in lung cancer. RNA was extracted from bulk tissue without any cell sorting. Distant lung tissue was collected more than 3 cm away from the tumor edge. A modified ARM-PCR protocol with three rounds of nested PCR amplified TCRbeta. TCRdb passed the multiplex PCR reads through MiXCR, listing each CDR3 protein once. This sample carries tens of thousands of distinct CDR3 sequences, roughly two thirds of them seen once, and the ten largest clones take 15% to 20%. Specimen: distant non-tumor lung tissue. The receptors shown here come from a woman aged 40 to 49 with non-small cell lung cancer.

This clonotype was observed a handful of times. This chain links TRBV5-5 with TRBJ1-2; the D is unclear. CDR1 and CDR2 (germline): SGHKS, YYEKEE (reference sequence). V was shortened by 0 bases and J by 12 bases, with 21 bases between the two germline ends. This CDR3 contains 15 residues. The CDR3 protein is CASSLELGKARGNTF. The DNA for the CDR3 is TGTGCCAGCAGCTTGGAATTGGGGAAGGCCCGCGGCAACACCTTC. Variable domain in full (rest from reference TRBV5-5 and TRBJ1-2): DAGVTQSPTHLIKTRGQQVTLRCSPISGHKSVSWYQQVLGQGPQFIFQYYEKEERGRGNFPDRFSARQFPNYSSELNVNALLLGDSALYLCASSLELGKARGNTFGSGTRLTVV.

This chain links TRBV29-1 with TRBJ2-1, with 12 bases that match TRBD2. The germline CDR1 and CDR2 sequences are SQVTM and ANQGSEA. This CDR3 region has 12 residues. CDR3: CSGGTSGYEQFF. In DNA form, the CDR3 reads TGCAGTGGGGGGACTAGCGGGTATGAGCAGTTCTTC.

The CDR3: CASTLRFPCAGQEETQYF. CDR3 nucleotides: TGTGCCAGCACCTTGCGATTCCCTTGCGCGGGTCAGGAGGAGACCCAGTACTTC. This chain connects TRBV11-2 to TRBJ2-5; TRBD2 might be the D (5 bases). Germline V CDR1 and CDR2: SGHAT, FQNNGV. CDR3 size: 18 residues. Trimming left V 7 bases short and J 5 bases short, with 29 bases between.

The chain couples TRBV4-1 to TRBJ1-1; 8 bases align to TRBD1. This CDR3 spans 16 amino acids. V trimming: 6 bases; J trimming: 0 bases; junction bases outside the gene matches: 9. The V gene's germline CDR1 is MGHRA and CDR2 YSYEKL. The CDR3 here is CASSHPDRAMNTEAFF. The CDR3 nucleotides are TGCGCCAGCAGTCATCCGGACAGGGCGATGAACACTGAAGCTTTCTTT.

On this clonotype itself: A read error is possible here, since a much larger clone lies one base away. Because it lacks the conserved phenylalanine or tryptophan at the end, this CDR3 is likely a read error. CDR3 nucleotides: TGTGCCAGCAGCGCAAAGCGGACCTACGAGCAGTACTAC. Protein: CASSAKRTYEQYY. This chain links TRBV2 with TRBJ2-7; maybe TRBD2 (5 bases). The CDR3 is made up of 13 amino acids. The V end lost 6 bases, the J end lost 2 bases, and 11 bases lay between the germline ends. Germline V lookup: CDR1 SNHLY, CDR2 FYNNEI.

Of note for this clonotype: A read error is likely, as this CDR3 ends without the conserved phenylalanine or tryptophan. No DNA is shown, since the ends of the CDR3 on it are uncertain; the CDR3 is the one TCRdb lists. This chain connects TRBV11-2 to TRBJ1-2; the listed D gene, TRBD1, was not tested against the DNA. CDR1 and CDR2 (germline): SGHAT, FQNNGV. The CDR3 totals 14 residues, both ends included. The CDR3 sequence is CASCLPHGANGYTL.

As to this clonotype: The conserved closing phenylalanine or tryptophan is absent in this CDR3, likely reflecting a read error. The gene calls are TRBV5-5 and TRBJ1-2; D gene unclear. Germline V CDR1 and CDR2: SGHKS, YYEKEE (reference sequence). This CDR3 is 15 amino acids long. As DNA, the CDR3 is TGTGTCAGCAGCCTGGAATCGGGGAAGGCCCGCGGTTACACCATC. The encoded protein is CVSSLESGKARGYTI.

This clonotype was found many times. The J gene is TRBJ1-5, the V gene TRBV20-1, with a tentative D call TRBD1 (5 bases). The CDR3 has 15 residues. CDR1 DFQATT and CDR2 SNEGSKA come from the germline V gene (reference sequence). Trimming took 1 base from V and 0 from J, leaving 10 bases between them. CDR3 nucleotides: TGCAGTGCTAGAGGTGACAGTGCTAGCAATCAGCCCCAGCATTTT. Its translation is CSARGDSASNQPQHF.

With respect to this clonotype: At one end the junction does not follow the germline gene, possibly because of a read error. The CDR3 spells CTSSLDRSIGYSF. For the CDR3, the DNA is TGTACCAGCAGCTTGGACAGGTCGATTGGCTACAGCTTC. V gene TRBV5-8 combines with J gene TRBJ1-2; 7 bases align to TRBD1. The CDR3 spans 13 residues. Per germline, CDR1 SGHTS and CDR2 YDEGEE.

Concerning this clonotype itself: Here the CDR3 omits its conserved ending phenylalanine or tryptophan, so a read error is the likely source. CDR3 loop: CASILDLQRYYEQYL. Here the CDR3 DNA reads TGTGCCAGCATCTTAGATCTCCAGAGGTACTACGAGCAGTACTTA. This sequence joins TRBV11-2 and TRBJ2-7; no firm D call. The CDR3 has 15 residues. Germline CDR1 and CDR2: SGHAT and FQNNGV.

A word on this clonotype: The conserved final phenylalanine or tryptophan is absent from the CDR3, which likely points to a read error. The limits of the CDR3 on the DNA are not certain, so only TCRdb's listed CDR3 is given. The V and J genes are TRBV29-1 and TRBJ2-5. Germline loops: CDR1 SQVTM, CDR2 ANQGSEA. The CDR3 is 14 residues long, counting both termini. This CDR3 is CSVLMAAYQETHYS.

The V gene is TRBV28, the J gene TRBJ2-1; TRBD2 might be the D (5 bases). From germline, CDR1 is MDHEN and CDR2 SYDVKM. The CDR3 is made up of 16 amino acids. Trimming left V 7 bases short and J 6 bases short, with 22 bases between. The CDR3 region is CASTPNGIGLSNEQFF. The DNA of the CDR3 is TGTGCCAGCACCCCCAACGGGATAGGGCTCTCCAATGAGCAGTTCTTC.

This clonotype was picked up many times. This sequence joins TRBV29-1 and TRBJ2-1; D is undetermined. The length of the CDR3 is 11 residues. Germline loops: CDR1 SQVTM, CDR2 ANQGSEA. V lost 6 bases, J lost 5 bases, and 8 bases lay in between. DNA for the CDR3: TGCAGCGTCTATCAGGACAATGAGCAGTTCTTC. It specifies CSVYQDNEQFF.

This clonotype was detected a few times. The chain is built from TRBV5-1 and TRBJ2-5, with TRBD1 as a possible D gene (5 bases). Germline assignment: CDR1 SGHRS and CDR2 YFSETQ. The CDR3 spans 16 residues. V lost 1 base, J lost 2 bases, and 15 bases lay in between. DNA for the CDR3: TGCGCCAGCAGCTTGATGGCAGGGTCACGTCAAGAGACCCAGTACTTC. Translation: CASSLMAGSRQETQYF.

The CDR3 spells CAISERVADNEQFF. CDR3 DNA: TGTGCCATCAGTGAGAGGGTAGCGGACAATGAGCAGTTCTTC. V gene TRBV10-3 combines with J gene TRBJ2-1; possible D gene TRBD2, 6 bases. The CDR3 is 14 amino acids. Germline V gene sequence: CDR1 ENHRY, CDR2 SYGVKD. V lost 2 bases to trimming and J lost 5 bases, with 10 bases between them.

This clonotype rates as large. The rearrangement links TRBV11-2 to TRBJ2-7; 11 bases map to TRBD2. Germline CDR1 is SGHAT and CDR2 is FQNNGV. J lost 4 bases, V lost 5 bases, and 7 bases had no gene match. There are 15 residues in the CDR3. This CDR3 is CASSHPGTSGYEQYF. The CDR3 nucleotides are TGTGCCAGCAGCCACCCCGGGACTAGCGGATACGAGCAGTACTTC.

For this clonotype: Compared with germline, one end of the junction differs, possibly owing to a read error. The chain recombines TRBV11-3 with TRBJ2-1, with TRBD2 matching over 11 bases. CDR3 size: 14 residues. Germline-derived CDR1 and CDR2 are SGHNT and YENEEA. CDR3 in amino acids: CTRPGTSGIGEQFF. CDR3 sequence (DNA): TGTACCAGGCCCGGGACTAGCGGAATCGGTGAGCAGTTCTTC.

V gene TRBV29-1 combines with J gene TRBJ1-2; 7 nucleotides agree with TRBD1. Germline values: CDR1 SQVTM, CDR2 ANQGSEA. The CDR3 length is 15 residues. Trimming removed 3 bases from V and 2 bases from J; junction bases left unmatched: 9. The DNA of the CDR3 is TGCAGCGTTGATGTGACAGGGTCTGGGAACTATGGCTACACCTTC. It is translated as CSVDVTGSGNYGYTF.